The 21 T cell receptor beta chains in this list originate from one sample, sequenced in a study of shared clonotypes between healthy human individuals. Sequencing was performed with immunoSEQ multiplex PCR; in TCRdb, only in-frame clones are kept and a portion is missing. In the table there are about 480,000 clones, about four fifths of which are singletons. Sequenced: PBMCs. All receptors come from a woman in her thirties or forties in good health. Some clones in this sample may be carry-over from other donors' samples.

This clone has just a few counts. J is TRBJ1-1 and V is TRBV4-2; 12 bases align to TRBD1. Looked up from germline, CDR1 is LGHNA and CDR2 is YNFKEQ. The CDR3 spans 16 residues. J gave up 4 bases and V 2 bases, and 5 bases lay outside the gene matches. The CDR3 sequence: CASSQTGTGGFTEAFF. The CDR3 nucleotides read TGTGCCAGCAGCCAAACCGGGACAGGGGGCTTCACTGAAGCTTTCTTT.

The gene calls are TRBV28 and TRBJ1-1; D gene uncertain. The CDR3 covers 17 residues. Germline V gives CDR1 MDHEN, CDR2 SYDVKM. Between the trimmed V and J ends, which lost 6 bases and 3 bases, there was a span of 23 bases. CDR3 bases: TGTGCCAGCAGCCCCCCGGCAGCTCCCCAGCTTTACACTGAAGCTTTCTTT. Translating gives CASSPPAAPQLYTEAFF.

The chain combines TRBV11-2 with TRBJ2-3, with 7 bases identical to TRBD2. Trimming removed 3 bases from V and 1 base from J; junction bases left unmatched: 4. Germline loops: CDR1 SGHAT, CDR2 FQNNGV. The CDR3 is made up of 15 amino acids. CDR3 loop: CASSLSSGRTDTQYF. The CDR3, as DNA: TGTGCCAGCAGCTTGTCTAGCGGCCGCACAGATACGCAGTATTTT.

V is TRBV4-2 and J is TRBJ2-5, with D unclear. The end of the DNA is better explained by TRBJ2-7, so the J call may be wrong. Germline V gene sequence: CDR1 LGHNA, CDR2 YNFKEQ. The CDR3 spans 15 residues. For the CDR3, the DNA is TGTGCCAGCAGCCAAGAGCGCCATTACTCCTACGAGCAGTACTTC. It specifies CASSQERHYSYEQYF.

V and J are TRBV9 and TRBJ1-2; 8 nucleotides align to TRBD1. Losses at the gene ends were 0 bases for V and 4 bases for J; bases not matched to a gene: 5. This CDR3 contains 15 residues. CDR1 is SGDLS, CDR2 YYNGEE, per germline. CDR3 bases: TGTGCCAGCAGCGTAGCACAGGGGGAAGGCTATGGCTACACCTTC. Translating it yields CASSVAQGEGYGYTF.

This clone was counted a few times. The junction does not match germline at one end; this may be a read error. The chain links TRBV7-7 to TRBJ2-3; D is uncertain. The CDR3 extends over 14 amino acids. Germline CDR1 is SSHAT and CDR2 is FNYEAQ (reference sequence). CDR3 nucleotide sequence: TGTGCTAGCAGCTTAAGAGAGGCCACAGATACGCAGTATTTT. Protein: CASSLREATDTQYF.

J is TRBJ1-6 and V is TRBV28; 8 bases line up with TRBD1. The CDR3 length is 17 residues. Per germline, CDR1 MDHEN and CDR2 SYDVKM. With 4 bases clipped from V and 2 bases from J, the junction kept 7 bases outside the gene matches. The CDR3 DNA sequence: TGTGCCAGCAGTTACCCCGGGACAGGCACCTATAATTCACCCCTCCACTTT. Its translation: CASSYPGTGTYNSPLHF. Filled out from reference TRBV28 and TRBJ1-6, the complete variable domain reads DVKVTQSSRYLVKRTGEKVFLECVQDMDHENMFWYRQDPGLGLRLIYFSYDVKMKEKGDIPEGYSVSREKKERFSLILESASTNQTSMYLCASSYPGTGTYNSPLHFGNGTRLTVT.

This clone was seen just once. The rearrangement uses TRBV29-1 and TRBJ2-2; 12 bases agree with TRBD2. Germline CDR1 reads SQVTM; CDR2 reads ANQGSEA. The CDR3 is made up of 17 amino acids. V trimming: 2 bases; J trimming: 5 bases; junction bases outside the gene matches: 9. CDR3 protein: CSVEPLAGGPRTGELFF. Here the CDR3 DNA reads TGCAGCGTTGAACCCCTAGCGGGAGGGCCGCGAACCGGGGAGCTGTTTTTT.

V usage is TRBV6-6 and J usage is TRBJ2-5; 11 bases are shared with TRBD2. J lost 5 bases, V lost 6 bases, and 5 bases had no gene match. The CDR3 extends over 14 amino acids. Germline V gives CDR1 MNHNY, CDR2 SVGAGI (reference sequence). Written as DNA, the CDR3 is TGTGCCAGCAGACGGACTAGCGGGTGGGAGACCCAGTACTTC. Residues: CASRRTSGWETQYF.

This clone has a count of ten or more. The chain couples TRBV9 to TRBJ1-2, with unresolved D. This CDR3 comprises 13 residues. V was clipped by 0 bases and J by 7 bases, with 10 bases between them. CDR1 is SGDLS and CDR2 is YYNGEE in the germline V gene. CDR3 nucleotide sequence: TGTGCCAGCAGCGTAGAAGGATGGGGTGGCTACACCTTC. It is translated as CASSVEGWGGYTF.

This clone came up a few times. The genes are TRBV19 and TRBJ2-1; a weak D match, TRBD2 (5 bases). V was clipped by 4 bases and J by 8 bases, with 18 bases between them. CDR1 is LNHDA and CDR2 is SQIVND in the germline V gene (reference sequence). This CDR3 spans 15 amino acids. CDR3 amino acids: CASSTHLASGYEQFF. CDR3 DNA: TGTGCCAGTAGTACCCACTTAGCGAGCGGCTATGAGCAGTTCTTC.

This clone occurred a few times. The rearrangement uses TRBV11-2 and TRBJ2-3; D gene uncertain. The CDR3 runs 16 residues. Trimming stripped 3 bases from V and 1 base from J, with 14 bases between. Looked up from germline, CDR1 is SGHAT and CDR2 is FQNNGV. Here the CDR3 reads CASSFHPALGTDTQYF. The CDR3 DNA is TGTGCCAGCAGCTTCCATCCAGCCCTCGGCACAGATACGCAGTATTTT.

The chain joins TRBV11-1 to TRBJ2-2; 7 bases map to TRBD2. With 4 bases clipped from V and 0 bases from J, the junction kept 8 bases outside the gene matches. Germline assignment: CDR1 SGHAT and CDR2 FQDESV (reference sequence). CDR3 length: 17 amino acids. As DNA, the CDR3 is TGTGCCAGCAGCTCCCCCCTCGGGGGGACGAACACCGGGGAGCTGTTTTTT. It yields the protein CASSSPLGGTNTGELFF. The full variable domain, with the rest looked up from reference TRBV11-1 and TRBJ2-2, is EAEVAQSPRYKITEKSQAVAFWCDPISGHATLYWYRQILGQGPELLVQFQDESVVDDSQLPKDRFSAERLKGVDSTLKIQPAELGDSAMYLCASSSPLGGTNTGELFFGEGSRLTVL.

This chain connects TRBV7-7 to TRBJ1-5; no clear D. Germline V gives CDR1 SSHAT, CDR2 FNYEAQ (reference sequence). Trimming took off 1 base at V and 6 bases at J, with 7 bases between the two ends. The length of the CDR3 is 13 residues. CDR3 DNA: TGTGCCAGCAGCTTAGAACTAGGTCAGCCCCAGCATTTT. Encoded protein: CASSLELGQPQHF.

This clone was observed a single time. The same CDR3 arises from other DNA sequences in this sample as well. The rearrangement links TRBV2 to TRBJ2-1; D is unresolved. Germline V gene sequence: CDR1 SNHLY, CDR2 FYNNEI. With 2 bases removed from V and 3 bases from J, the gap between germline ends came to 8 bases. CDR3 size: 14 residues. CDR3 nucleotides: TGTGCCAGCAGTGAACGGGCAGTCTACAATGAGCAGTTCTTC. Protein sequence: CASSERAVYNEQFF.

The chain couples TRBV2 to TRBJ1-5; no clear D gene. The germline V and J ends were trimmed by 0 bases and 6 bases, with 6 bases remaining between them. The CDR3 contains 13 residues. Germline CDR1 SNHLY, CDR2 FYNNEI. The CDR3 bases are TGTGCCAGCAGTGAAGCGGAGGGTCAGCCCCAGCATTTT. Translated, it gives CASSEAEGQPQHF.

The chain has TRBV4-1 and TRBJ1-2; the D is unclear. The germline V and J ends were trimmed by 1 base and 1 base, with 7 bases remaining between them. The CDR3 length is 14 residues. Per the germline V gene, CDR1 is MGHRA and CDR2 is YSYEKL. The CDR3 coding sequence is TGCGCCAGCAGCCAAGTGGGGAATAACTATGGCTACACCTTC. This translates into CASSQVGNNYGYTF.

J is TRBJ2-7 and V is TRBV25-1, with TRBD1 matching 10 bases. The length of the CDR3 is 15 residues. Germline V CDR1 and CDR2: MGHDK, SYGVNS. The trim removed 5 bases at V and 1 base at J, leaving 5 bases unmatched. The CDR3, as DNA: TGTGCCAGCAGTACCCGGGACAGGGGATCCTACGAGCAGTACTTC. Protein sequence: CASSTRDRGSYEQYF.

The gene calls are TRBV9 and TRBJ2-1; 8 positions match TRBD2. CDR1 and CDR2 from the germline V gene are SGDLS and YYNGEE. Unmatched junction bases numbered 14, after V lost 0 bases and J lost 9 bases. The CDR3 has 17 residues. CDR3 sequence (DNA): TGTGCCAGCAGCGTAGGATCGGGGTCGGGAGGGCATCTTGAGCAGTTCTTC. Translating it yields CASSVGSGSGGHLEQFF.

CDR3 nucleotide sequence: TGTGCCAGCAGTTTGGCGGGGACAGCGTACACTGAAGCTTTCTTT. Translated: CASSLAGTAYTEAFF. The J gene is TRBJ1-1, the V gene TRBV6-6; TRBD1 aligns across 7 bases. The CDR3 extends over 15 amino acids. Per the germline V gene, CDR1 is MNHNY and CDR2 is SVGAGI (reference sequence). V was pared by 4 bases and J by 3 bases, with 8 bases of the junction left unmatched.

CDR3 sequence (DNA): TGTGCCAGCAGCCCCTTCGCTAGAGGGAGGACAGCCTATGGCTACACCTTC. It is translated as CASSPFARGRTAYGYTF. The chain combines TRBV11-2 with TRBJ1-2, with a tentative D call TRBD1 (6 bases). Trimming took off 5 bases at V and 4 bases at J, with 23 bases between the two ends. This CDR3 is 17 amino acids long. CDR1 is SGHAT and CDR2 is FQNNGV in the germline V gene.